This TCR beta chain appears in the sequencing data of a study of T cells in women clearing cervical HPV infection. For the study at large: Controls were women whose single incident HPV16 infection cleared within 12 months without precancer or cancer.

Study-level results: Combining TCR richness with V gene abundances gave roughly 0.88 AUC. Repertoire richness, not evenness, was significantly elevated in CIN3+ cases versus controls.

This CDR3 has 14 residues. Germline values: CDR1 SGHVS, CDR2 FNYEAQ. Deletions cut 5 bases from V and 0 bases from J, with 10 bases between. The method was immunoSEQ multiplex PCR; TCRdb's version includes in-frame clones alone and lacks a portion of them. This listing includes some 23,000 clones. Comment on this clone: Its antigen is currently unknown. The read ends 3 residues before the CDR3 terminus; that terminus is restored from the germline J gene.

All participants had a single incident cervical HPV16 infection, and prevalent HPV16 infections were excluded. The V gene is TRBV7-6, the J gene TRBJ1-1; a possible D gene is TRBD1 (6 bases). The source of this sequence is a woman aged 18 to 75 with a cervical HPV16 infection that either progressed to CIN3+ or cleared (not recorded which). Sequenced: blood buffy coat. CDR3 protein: CASSRGQLNTEAFF. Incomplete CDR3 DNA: TGTGCCAGCAGCCGCGGACAGCTGAACACTGAA.